This passage covers 2 T cell receptor beta chains from one sample sequenced in a study of blood T cell repertoires in COVID-19. Method: immunoSEQ multiplex PCR; TCRdb's copy keeps in-frame clones and lacks some. The sample has 200,000 to 300,000 clones, around 80% seen once. Material: peripheral blood. These receptors originate from a woman aged 18-29 years with acute or convalescent COVID-19.

This sequence joins TRBV12-5 and TRBJ2-7, with D maybe TRBD2 (6 bases). Trimming removed 7 bases at V and 3 bases at J, with 16 bases between. CDR3 length: 14 amino acids. Germline lookup yields CDR1 LGHNT and CDR2 FRNRAP. Here the CDR3 reads CASESPGDGYEQYF. CDR3 DNA sequence: TGTGCTAGTGAGTCCCCGGGGGACGGCTACGAGCAGTACTTC. Variable domain in full (rest from reference TRBV12-5 and TRBJ2-7): DARVTQTPRHKVTEMGQEVTMRCQPILGHNTVFWYRQTMMQGLELLAYFRNRAPLDDSGMPKDRFSAEMPDATLATLKIQPSEPRDSAVYFCASESPGDGYEQYFGPGTRLTVT.

The chain couples TRBV27 to TRBJ1-2; tentative D call: TRBD1 (6 bases). V was cut by 3 bases and J by 4 bases, with 15 bases left in between. CDR3 length: 15 amino acids. CDR1 MNHEY and CDR2 SMNVEV come from the germline V gene (reference sequence). The DNA for the CDR3 is TGTGCCAGCAGTTTGATGATGGGGGACACCTATGGCTACACCTTC. It specifies CASSLMMGDTYGYTF.